The present entry profiles one T cell receptor beta chain with its context. Input was 2 ug genomic DNA, or all available if less. Profiled with immunoSEQ multiplex PCR; TCRdb holds only in-frame clones, not every one. Altogether approximately 85,000 clones are present, about 85% being singletons, with the ten largest covering under 8.5%. This specimen belongs to a study of glioma-infiltrating T cells after dendritic cell vaccination. Time point: after dendritic cell vaccination, including at tumor progression/relapse. The source was blood, collected after dendritic cell vaccination. This TCR was sampled from a human donor with glioblastoma.

This CDR3 reads CASRYAGETQETQYF. CDR3 bases: TGCGCCAGCAGGTATGCGGGGGAGACCCAAGAGACCCAGTACTTC. V usage is TRBV5-1 and J usage is TRBJ2-5; 7 bases are a match to TRBD2. The CDR3 extends over 15 amino acids. From germline, CDR1 is SGHRS and CDR2 YFSETQ. V was pared by 5 bases and J by 1 base, with 8 bases of the junction left unmatched. Variable domain in full (rest from reference TRBV5-1 and TRBJ2-5): KAGVTQTPRYLIKTRGQQVTLSCSPISGHRSVSWYQQTPGQGLQFLFEYFSETQRNKGNFPGRFSGRQFSNSRSEMNVSTLELGDSALYLCASRYAGETQETQYFGPGTRLLVL.